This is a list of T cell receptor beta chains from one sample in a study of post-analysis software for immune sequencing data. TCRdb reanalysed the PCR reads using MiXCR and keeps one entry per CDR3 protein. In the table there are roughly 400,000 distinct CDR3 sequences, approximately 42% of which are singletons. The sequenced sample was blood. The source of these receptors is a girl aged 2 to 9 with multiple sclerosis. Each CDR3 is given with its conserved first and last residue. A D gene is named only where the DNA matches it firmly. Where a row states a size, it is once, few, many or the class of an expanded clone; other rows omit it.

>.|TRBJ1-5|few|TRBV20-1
TGCAGTGCCTACGCAACCGGATATAGCAATCAGCCCCAGCATTTT
CSAYATGYSNQPQHF
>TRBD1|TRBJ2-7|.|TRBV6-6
TGTGCCAGCAGGACCGGGACAGGGACCCACTACGAGCAGTACTTC
CASRTGTGTHYEQYF
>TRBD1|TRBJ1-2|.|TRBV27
TGTGCCAGCAGTGAACAGGGGACCTATGGCTACACCTTC
CASSEQGTYGYTF
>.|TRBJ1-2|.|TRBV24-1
TGTGCCACCAGTGATAACAGGGCGGGGGATTTCTATGGCTACACCTTC
CATSDNRAGDFYGYTF
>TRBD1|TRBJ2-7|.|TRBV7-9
TGTGCCAGCAGCTTAGCCGGACAGGCTTCCTACGAGCAGTACTTC
CASSLAGQASYEQYF
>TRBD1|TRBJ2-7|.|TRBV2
TGTGCCAGCAGCCGACAGGGATTGTACGAGCAGTACTTC
CASSRQGLYEQYF
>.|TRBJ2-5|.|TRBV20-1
TGCAGTGCCTCTGAGCAAGAGACCCAGTACTTC
CSASEQETQYF
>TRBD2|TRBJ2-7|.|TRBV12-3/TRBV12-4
TGTACCAGCAGCTCCTCTAGCGGGAGGAACTACGAGCAGTACTTC
CTSSSSSGRNYEQYF
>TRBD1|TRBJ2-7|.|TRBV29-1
TGCAGCGTTGACGCCGGGACAGGGAGCGAGCAGTACTTC
CSVDAGTGSEQYF
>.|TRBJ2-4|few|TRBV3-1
TGTGCCAGCAGCCAAGATAAGGGACAGTACTTC
CASSQDKGQYF
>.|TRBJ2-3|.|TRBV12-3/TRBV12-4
TGTACCAGCAGGGTTACAGATGCGCAGTATTTT
CTSRVTDAQYF
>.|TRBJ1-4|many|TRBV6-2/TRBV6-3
TGTGCCAGCACCTTACCATCGGGATCGCGCTTTGGAGTTGAGGGTGAAAAACTGTTTTTT
CASTLPSGSRFGVEGEKLFF
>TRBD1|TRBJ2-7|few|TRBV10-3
TGTGCCATCAGCAGGACAGGGGAGTACGAGCAGTACTTC
CAISRTGEYEQYF
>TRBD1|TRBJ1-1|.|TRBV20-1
TGCGGTGCTAGAGATCCCCGTCGACAGGTCAGGGGGACTGAAGCTTTCTTT
CGARDPRRQVRGTEAFF
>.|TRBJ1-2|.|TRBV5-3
TGTGCCAGAAGCTTCCCCCGGGACGAGGGAGGGCACTATGGCTACACCTTC
CARSFPRDEGGHYGYTF
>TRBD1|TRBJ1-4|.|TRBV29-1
TGCAGCGGATGGACAGGGGCCGAAAATGAAAAACTGTTTTTT
CSGWTGAENEKLFF